The 26 T cell receptor beta chains below come from one sample, sequenced in a study of siplizumab effects on memory and regulatory T cells. Measured with immunoSEQ multiplex PCR; TCRdb has only the in-frame clones, and not every one. The repertoire holds more than 45,000 clones, with 95% to 98% as singletons. The sequenced material came from naive CD4+ T cells sorted from blood. The source is a human donor in good health.

The rearrangement joins TRBV15 to TRBJ2-7, with D uncertain. Trimming pared 1 base from V and 4 bases from J, leaving 14 bases between. CDR1 and CDR2 from the germline V gene are LNHNV and YYDKDF (reference sequence). CDR3 size: 15 residues. The CDR3 is CATSRAFGVRYEQYF. The CDR3 DNA reads as TGTGCCACCAGCAGAGCTTTTGGGGTAAGGTACGAGCAGTACTTC.

V and J are TRBV5-4 and TRBJ1-1; no definite D call. Deletions cut 4 bases from V and 1 base from J, with 11 bases between. This CDR3 has 14 amino acids. The V gene's germline CDR1 is SGHNT and CDR2 YYREEE (reference sequence). The CDR3 reads CASSPPFPNTEAFF. The CDR3 DNA reads TGTGCCAGCAGCCCCCCTTTTCCGAACACTGAAGCTTTCTTT.

The gene calls are TRBV4-3 and TRBJ2-2; D is perhaps TRBD2 (5 bases). The V end was cut by 3 bases, the J end by 0 bases, with 14 bases between. This CDR3 spans 17 amino acids. The germline V gene has CDR1 LGHNA and CDR2 YSLEER. CDR3 region: CASSQIQTGTNTGELFF. CDR3 in DNA: TGCGCCAGCAGCCAGATTCAAACGGGGACGAACACCGGGGAGCTGTTTTTT.

Written as DNA, the CDR3 is TGTGCCAACGGGACAGGGCGGCTATGGTTGAACATTCAGTACTTC. It is translated as CANGTGRLWLNIQYF. This chain joins TRBV5-3 and TRBJ2-4; TRBD1 aligns across 9 bases. TRBV5-3 is filed as an ORF, its function uncertain. The CDR3 contains 15 residues. V shed 9 bases and J 7 bases; nucleotides not matched to a gene: 14.

The gene calls are TRBV5-4 and TRBJ2-7; D call uncertain. The germline V gene encodes CDR1 SGHNT and CDR2 YYREEE (reference sequence). With 1 base removed from V and 4 bases from J, the gap between germline ends came to 6 bases. CDR3 length: 12 amino acids. In nucleotides, the CDR3 is TGTGCCAGCAGCTTGAACTCATACGAGCAGTACTTC. Translating gives CASSLNSYEQYF.

V usage is TRBV18 and J usage is TRBJ2-7; TRBD1 is a possible D gene (7 bases). Between the trimmed V and J ends, which lost 6 bases and 9 bases, there was a span of 21 bases. This CDR3 region has 14 residues. Germline CDR1 is KGHSH and CDR2 is LQKENI. CDR3 residues: CASSPRGRLEGQYF. In DNA form, the CDR3 reads TGTGCCAGCTCCCCGAGGGGGCGCCTGGAGGGGCAGTACTTC.

The chain uses TRBV19 and TRBJ1-3; the D is unclear. The CDR3 sequence is 13 residues long. Germline V gene lookup returns CDR1 LNHDA and CDR2 SQIVND (reference sequence). The V and J ends lost 3 bases and 4 bases respectively, with 7 bases between them. The CDR3 region is CASSIAWGNTIYF. The DNA of the CDR3 is TGTGCCAGTAGTATTGCCTGGGGAAACACCATATATTTT.

The chain has TRBV28 and TRBJ1-2; TRBD1 might be the D (5 bases). Germline V lookup: CDR1 MDHEN, CDR2 SYDVKM. V was trimmed by 5 bases and J by 7 bases, leaving 14 bases between them. This CDR3 is 13 amino acids long. CDR3 nucleotide sequence: TGTGCCAGCAGTCTTGGGACTTCACCTGGCTACACCTTC. It specifies CASSLGTSPGYTF.

The chain combines TRBV9 with TRBJ2-1; D is tentatively TRBD1 or TRBD2 (5 bases each). Trimming pared 3 bases from V and 0 bases from J, leaving 16 bases between. CDR3 length: 17 amino acids. The V gene's germline CDR1 is SGDLS and CDR2 YYNGEE. CDR3 residues: CASSGSSGTSSYNEQFF. The CDR3 nucleotides read TGTGCCAGCAGCGGATCCTCGGGGACCAGCTCCTACAATGAGCAGTTCTTC.

The chain couples TRBV9 to TRBJ2-3, with unresolved D. Germline lookup yields CDR1 SGDLS and CDR2 YYNGEE. This CDR3 has 13 amino acids. V dropped 4 bases and J dropped 6 bases, with 12 bases sitting between them. The CDR3 region is CASSSYLSDTQYF. CDR3 nucleotide sequence: TGTGCCAGCAGCTCCTACCTTTCCGATACGCAGTATTTT.

The chain recombines TRBV5-5 with TRBJ2-7; 9 positions agree with TRBD2. Germline V lookup: CDR1 SGHKS, CDR2 YYEKEE (reference sequence). The junction had 11 bases not matched to a gene; V was cut back by 4 bases and J by 0 bases. This CDR3 contains 17 residues. The CDR3 DNA is TGTGCCAGCAGCGGCAGCCTAGCGGGGATACTCTCCTACGAGCAGTACTTC. This gives the protein CASSGSLAGILSYEQYF.

The rearrangement joins TRBV5-6 to TRBJ2-2; D is unresolved. This CDR3 has 14 amino acids. Trimming cost V 0 bases and J 2 bases, with 5 bases left between them. Germline V CDR1 and CDR2: SGHDT, YYEEEE. CDR3 nucleotides: TGTGCCAGCAGCTTGGATCCTAACACCGGGGAGCTGTTTTTT. This encodes CASSLDPNTGELFF.

The V and J genes are TRBV5-4 and TRBJ2-1; TRBD2 is a possible D gene (6 bases). There are 12 residues in the CDR3. Germline loops: CDR1 SGHNT, CDR2 YYREEE (reference sequence). The V end lost 4 bases, the J end lost 10 bases, and 12 bases lay between the germline ends. The CDR3 sequence is CASSQWGGEQFF. As DNA, the CDR3 is TGTGCCAGCAGCCAATGGGGAGGCGAGCAGTTCTTC.

The chain uses TRBV5-1 and TRBJ2-1; 7 bases agree with TRBD1. Looked up from germline, CDR1 is SGHRS and CDR2 is YFSETQ. With V trimmed by 2 bases and J by 5 bases, 4 bases remained unmatched. The CDR3 is 14 amino acids. The CDR3: CASSFGTANNEQFF. The DNA of the CDR3 is TGCGCCAGCAGCTTTGGGACAGCGAACAATGAGCAGTTCTTC.

J is TRBJ2-1 and V is TRBV9; 14 bases align to TRBD2. Trimming removed 2 bases from V and 4 bases from J; junction bases left unmatched: 5. CDR1 SGDLS and CDR2 YYNGEE come from the germline V gene. The CDR3 covers 17 residues. DNA of the CDR3: TGTGCCAGCAGCGTCGGGACTAGCGGGAGAGATTACAATGAGCAGTTCTTC. Translating gives CASSVGTSGRDYNEQFF. The full variable domain, its missing parts supplied by reference TRBV9 and TRBJ2-1, is DSGVTQTPKHLITATGQRVTLRCSPRSGDLSVYWYQQSLDQGLQFLIQYYNGEERAKGNILERFSAQQFPDLHSELNLSSLELGDSALYFCASSVGTSGRDYNEQFFGPGTRLTVL.

This clone showed up just once. The chain has TRBV7-2 and TRBJ2-3; TRBD2 aligns across 11 bases. This CDR3 contains 17 residues. The germline gives CDR1 SGHTA, CDR2 FQGNSA. V was clipped by 5 bases and J by 4 bases; unmatched bases: 11. CDR3 loop: CASSLLGLAGPSDTQYF. The CDR3 bases are TGTGCCAGCAGCCTACTCGGACTAGCGGGTCCTTCAGATACGCAGTATTTT.

This rearrangement joins TRBV19 to TRBJ1-5; D unresolved. Trimming pared 6 bases from V and 0 bases from J, leaving 15 bases between. Germline CDR1 is LNHDA and CDR2 is SQIVND (reference sequence). This CDR3 region has 16 residues. CDR3 loop: CASREAGTLSNQPQHF. DNA for the CDR3: TGTGCCAGTAGAGAAGCCGGTACACTTAGCAATCAGCCCCAGCATTTT.

About this clone: A junction boundary mismatches the germline segment, possibly from a read error. The chain couples TRBV5-1 to TRBJ1-1, with a possible D match to TRBD1 (6 bases). The germline gives CDR1 SGHRS, CDR2 YFSETQ. The CDR3 has 13 residues. CDR3 nucleotides: TGCGCCAGCAGCCTTACAGGGAACTCTGAAGCTTTCTTT. This gives the protein CASSLTGNSEAFF.

CDR3 bases: TGTGCCATCAGTCGCCAGCGGGACTCCTACGAGCAGTACTTC. This sequence encodes CAISRQRDSYEQYF. This sequence joins TRBV10-3 and TRBJ2-7; the match to TRBD2 covers 7 bases. V gave up 5 bases and J gave up 0 bases; unmatched junction bases: 4. The germline V gene has CDR1 ENHRY and CDR2 SYGVKD. This CDR3 has 14 amino acids.

The genes are TRBV6-6 and TRBJ2-3; tentatively, D is TRBD2 (5 bases). Germline CDR1 and CDR2: MNHNY and SVGAGI (reference sequence). The CDR3 runs to 13 residues. The V end lost 2 bases, the J end lost 4 bases, and 7 bases lay between the germline ends. The CDR3 coding sequence is TGTGCCAGCAGTTACCGGGGTCCAGATACGCAGTATTTT. This translates into CASSYRGPDTQYF.

J is TRBJ2-4 and V is TRBV7-9; 9 bases map to TRBD2. V gave up 5 bases and J gave up 7 bases; unmatched junction bases: 3. Germline values: CDR1 SEHNR, CDR2 FQNEAQ (reference sequence). The CDR3 contains 13 residues. The CDR3 loop reads CASSPSGGNIQYF. CDR3 nucleotides: TGTGCCAGCAGCCCCAGCGGGGGGAACATTCAGTACTTC.

The chain recombines TRBV27 with TRBJ2-3; the D gene is possibly TRBD2 (6 bases). Germline CDR1 and CDR2: MNHEY and SMNVEV (reference sequence). Trimming removed 1 base from V and 6 bases from J, with 14 bases in between. The CDR3 runs 15 residues. CDR3 in amino acids: CASSLYYPSGDTQYF. CDR3 nucleotide sequence: TGTGCCAGCAGTTTATACTACCCCAGCGGGGATACGCAGTATTTT.

J is TRBJ2-1 and V is TRBV7-2; 10 positions match TRBD1. Germline V lookup: CDR1 SGHTA, CDR2 FQGNSA. The CDR3 length is 13 residues. V lost 3 bases, J lost 8 bases, and 1 base stayed unmatched. The DNA for the CDR3 is TGTGCCAGCAGCTTGGACAGGGGGGATGAGCAGTTCTTC. It codes for CASSLDRGDEQFF.

The chain joins TRBV2 to TRBJ1-1; D is ambiguous. The CDR3 has 12 residues. CDR1 is SNHLY and CDR2 is FYNNEI in the germline V gene. Deletions cut 5 bases from V and 6 bases from J, with 10 bases between. DNA of the CDR3: TGTGCCAGCAGTTTCCCTTTGGCTGAAGCTTTCTTT. Translated: CASSFPLAEAFF.

V and J are TRBV7-6 and TRBJ2-5; TRBD1 matches 7 bases. In germline, CDR1 is SGHVS, CDR2 FNYEAQ. The CDR3 has 14 amino acids. V shed 0 bases, J shed 2 bases, and the junction held 0 bases outside the gene matches. The CDR3 DNA reads as TGTGCCAGCAGCTTAGCGGGACAGCAAGAGACCCAGTACTTC. This encodes CASSLAGQQETQYF.

The V and J genes are TRBV6-6 and TRBJ1-2; D is ambiguous. The germline V and J ends were trimmed by 6 bases and 4 bases, with 12 bases remaining between them. CDR3 length: 13 amino acids. CDR1 and CDR2 from the germline V gene are MNHNY and SVGAGI (reference sequence). The CDR3 nucleotides read TGTGCCAGCAGCCAACGGTCCGCCTATGGCTACACCTTC. This sequence encodes CASSQRSAYGYTF.